The clone carrying this TCR beta chain was counted a single time. What it binds is unknown. This record belongs to a study of CD4+ T cells in melanoma. Profiled with immunoSEQ multiplex PCR; TCRdb holds only in-frame clones, not every one. The repertoire holds roughly 5,000 clones, 50% to 70% seen once, with about 29% in the top ten. Whole-study results and caveats: A reported correlation linked neoantigen-specific CD4+ T cells to CD8+, macrophage and B cell function.

The CDR3 consists of 15 residues. CDR1 and CDR2 from the germline V gene are SGDLS and YYNGEE. Trimming pared 0 bases from V and 1 base from J, leaving 10 bases between. V usage is TRBV9 and J usage is TRBJ1-1; the D gene is possibly TRBD1 (5 bases). The sequence was collected from a human donor with melanoma. The sequenced material came from cells from a culture (not recorded whether cultured in vitro). This chain's CDR3 is CASSVGRGANTEAFF. As DNA, the CDR3 is TGTGCCAGCAGCGTAGGGAGGGGAGCGAACACTGAAGCTTTCTTT.